The 3 T cell receptor beta chains presented below share a single source sample, sequenced in a study of Graves' ophthalmopathy and Graves' hyperthyroidism. RNA transcripts served as template for amplifying TCR beta CDR3 sequences. Second-round multiplex PCR followed a first-round RT-PCR using HTBI primers. Each CDR3 protein gets one entry after TCRdb re-called the multiplex PCR reads with MiXCR. The table lists fewer than 250,000 distinct CDR3 sequences, approximately 28% of them singletons. Sample: peripheral blood. The receptors come from a man aged 45-65 years with Graves' ophthalmopathy.

This clonotype has ten or more counts. V is TRBV7-2 and J is TRBJ2-7; D tentatively fits TRBD1 or TRBD2 (6 bases each). In germline, CDR1 is SGHTA, CDR2 FQGNSA. CDR3 length: 17 amino acids. V lost 7 bases, J lost 0 bases, and 22 bases lay in between. This CDR3 reads CASTLNHGGLSSYEQYF. Written as DNA, the CDR3 is TGTGCCAGCACCCTTAATCACGGGGGCCTTAGCTCCTACGAGCAGTACTTC.

This clonotype was seen many times. The gene calls are TRBV11-1 and TRBJ1-5, with 8 bases identical to TRBD1. Trimming at V came to 1 base and at J to 7 bases, leaving 9 bases not matched to a gene. The V gene's germline CDR1 is SGHAT and CDR2 FQDESV (reference sequence). The length of the CDR3 is 16 residues. The CDR3 bases are TGTGCCAGCAGCTTAGACAATACAGGGGGAAAGCAGCCCCAGCATTTT. It is translated as CASSLDNTGGKQPQHF. Supplemented by reference TRBV11-1 and TRBJ1-5, the full variable domain reads EAEVAQSPRYKITEKSQAVAFWCDPISGHATLYWYRQILGQGPELLVQFQDESVVDDSQLPKDRFSAERLKGVDSTLKIQPAELGDSAMYLCASSLDNTGGKQPQHFGDGTRLSIL.

There are many counts of this clonotype. CDR3 residues: CASSQSYEQYF. DNA of the CDR3: TGTGCCAGCAGCCAGTCCTACGAGCAGTACTTC. This sequence joins TRBV12-3 or TRBV12-4 and TRBJ2-7; the D is unclear. V lost 6 bases and J 1 base, leaving 4 bases between the germline ends. This CDR3 has 11 amino acids.